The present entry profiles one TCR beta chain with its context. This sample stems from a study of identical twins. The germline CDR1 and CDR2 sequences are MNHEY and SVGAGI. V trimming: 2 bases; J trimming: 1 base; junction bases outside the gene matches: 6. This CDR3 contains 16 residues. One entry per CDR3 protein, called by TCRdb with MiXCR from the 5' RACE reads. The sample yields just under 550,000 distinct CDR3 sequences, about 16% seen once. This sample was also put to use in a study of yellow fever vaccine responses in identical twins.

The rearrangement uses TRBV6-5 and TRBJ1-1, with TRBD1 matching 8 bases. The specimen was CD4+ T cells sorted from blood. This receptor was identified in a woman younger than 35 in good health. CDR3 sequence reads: CASSYQRTGSNTEAFF. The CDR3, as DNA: TGTGCCAGCAGTTACCAGCGGACAGGGTCGAACACTGAAGCTTTCTTT.